This T cell receptor beta chain was recovered during a study of cytomegalovirus exposure and HLA in healthy donors. Overall study: For the approximately 400 genotyped donors, 81% fell within the Caucasian-associated ancestry cluster.

The PCR made use of 60 Vbeta and 13 Jbeta primers. Assay: immunoSEQ multiplex PCR; the TCRdb copy retains only in-frame clones and omits some. The sample includes more than 85,000 clones, about 74% seen only once; the top ten take 9.6%. Trimming stripped 3 bases from V and 6 bases from J, with 11 bases between. This CDR3 is 14 amino acids long. Germline V gene data show CDR1 as SGHTA and CDR2 as FQGNSA. The chain couples TRBV7-2 to TRBJ2-2; D might be TRBD2 (5 bases). This receptor was obtained from a male donor in good health and CMV-seropositive. Sequenced input: PBMCs. CDR3 coding DNA: TGTGCCAGCAGCTTTACCACAGCGGCCGGGGAGCTGTTTTTT. Translated, it gives CASSFTTAAGELFF. Together with reference TRBV7-2 and TRBJ2-2, the CDR3 gives the full variable domain: GAGVSQSPSNKVTEKGKDVELRCDPISGHTALYWYRQSLGQGLEFLIYFQGNSAPDKSGLPSDRFSAERTGGSVSTLTIQRTQQEDSAVYLCASSFTTAAGELFFGEGSRLTVL.